This T cell receptor (beta chain) was sequenced for a study of blood T cells in healthy people across ages. V lost 2 bases to trimming and J lost 4 bases, with 15 bases between them. The germline CDR1 and CDR2 sequences are LGHNA and YSLEER. This CDR3 is 16 amino acids long. Per sample, no less than 5.5 micrograms of total RNA were extracted. Combining a sample-barcoded 5' primer with a J-beta primer mix, a second PCR ran for about 7 to 11 cycles. MiXCR, applied by TCRdb to the 5' RACE reads, yields one record per CDR3 protein. The top ten clones hold over 10% of a sample with 650,000 to 1,000,000 distinct CDR3 sequences, 35% to 40% of them seen once.

The V gene is TRBV4-3, the J gene TRBJ1-5; maybe TRBD1 (6 bases). This sequence originates from a man in his late teens or twenties in good health. Sequencing input: blood. The CDR3 is CASSQSGGQGNQPQHF. The CDR3 bases are TGCGCCAGCAGCCAATCCGGGGGGCAGGGGAATCAGCCCCAGCATTTT.